Given below is one T cell receptor (beta chain) in context. Its specificity is unknown. The data originate from a study of monozygotic twins with inflammatory bowel disease. Study results and caveats: IBD-affected twins scored below their healthy co-twins in TCRbeta diversity (inverse Simpson).

Skipping T cell sorting, the study isolated total RNA directly from whole blood. Using the 5' RACE reads, TCRdb records one entry per CDR3 protein without DNA. Reported are a few hundred thousand distinct CDR3 sequences; the ten largest clones contain approximately 1.6%. CDR1 and CDR2 from the germline V gene are SGHRS and YFSETQ. The CDR3 runs 17 residues. The receptor's source is a human donor with ulcerative colitis or Crohn's disease, or a healthy co-twin of an affected twin (not recorded which). The sample comprised blood. The rearrangement links TRBV5-1 to TRBJ2-1; TCRdb gives TRBD1 as the D gene, but with no DNA this cannot be confirmed. The CDR3 spells CASSFPTGEWTGNEQFF.